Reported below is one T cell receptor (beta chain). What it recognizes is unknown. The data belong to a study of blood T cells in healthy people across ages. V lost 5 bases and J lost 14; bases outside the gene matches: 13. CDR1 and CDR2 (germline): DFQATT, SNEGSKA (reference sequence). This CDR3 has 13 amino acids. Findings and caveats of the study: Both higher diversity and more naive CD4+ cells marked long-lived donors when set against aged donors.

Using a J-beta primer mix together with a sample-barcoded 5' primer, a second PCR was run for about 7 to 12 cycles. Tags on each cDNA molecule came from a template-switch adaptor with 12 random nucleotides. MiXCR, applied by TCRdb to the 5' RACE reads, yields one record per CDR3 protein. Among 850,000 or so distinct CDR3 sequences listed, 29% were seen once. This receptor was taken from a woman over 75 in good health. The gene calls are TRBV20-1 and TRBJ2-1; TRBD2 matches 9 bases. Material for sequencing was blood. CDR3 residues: CSARGGGAINEFF. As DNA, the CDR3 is TGCAGTGCTCGGGGCGGGGGGGCCATTAATGAGTTCTTC.